The clone carrying this T cell receptor beta chain has only one observation. As handled by the study authors: By means of reference gene primer amplification, nucleated cell counts were estimated. The repertoire was sequenced with immunoSEQ multiplex PCR; TCRdb's copy has only in-frame clones and lacks some. That table furnishes V, J and clone size, whereas the DNA furnished D and trimming. The data contain 200,000 to 300,000 clones, 75% to 85% of them singletons. The sample is drawn from a study of blood T cell repertoires in COVID-19. Study background: Spain, Italy and the United States supplied samples that represented acute and convalescent COVID-19. T cells, B-cell-depleted T cells, or PBMCs supplied cDNA or gDNA.

Sequences were obtained from peripheral blood. The receptor comes from a man in his forties who had recovered from COVID-19.

This CDR3 reads CASSVTGGQSYGYTF. The DNA of the CDR3 is TGCGCCAGCAGCGTAACAGGGGGCCAATCCTATGGCTACACCTTC. The V call is TRBV5-1, the J call TRBJ1-2; 9 nucleotides align to TRBD1. Germline V gene lookup returns CDR1 SGHRS and CDR2 YFSETQ. J lost 4 bases, V lost 4 bases, and 8 bases had no gene match. This CDR3 is built from 15 residues.